The clone carrying this TCR beta chain has ten or more counts. Time point denoted: pre-sensitization, week 0. Treatment: therapeutic diphenylcyclopropenone sensitization with weekly scalp DPC. TCRdb reanalysed the RACE reads using MiXCR and keeps one entry per CDR3 protein. The sample has roughly 100,000 distinct CDR3 sequences; about 10% are singletons. This CDR3 is built from 14 residues. This record comes from a study of human T cells and chemical hapten exposure. The receptor comes from a woman aged 60-70 years with alopecia areata. Some clones in this sample may be carry-over from other donors' samples. Material: whole blood, obtained in connection with sensitization to the hapten diphenylcyclopropenone (DPC). The chain joins TRBV21-1 to TRBJ1-6; TRBD1 is the table's D call, not checked against the DNA. TRBV21-1 is tagged as a pseudogene. The CDR3 here is CASKTVTTGSPLHF. CDR3 bases: TGTGCCAGCAAGACAGTCACTACAGGTTCACCCCTCCACTTT.